The 20 T cell receptor beta chains in this list originate from one sample, sequenced in a study of T cells after yellow fever vaccination. MiXCR, applied by TCRdb to the 5' RACE reads, yields one record per CDR3 protein. Among around 320,000 distinct CDR3 sequences, around 11% were seen once, and the ten largest hold about 3.3%. Sample: CD4+ T cells sorted from PBMCs, taken 45 days after the yellow fever booster vaccination. The receptors originated from a man younger than 30 who received the YFV17D yellow fever vaccine.

This clonotype was recorded a few times. The chain couples TRBV6-2 or TRBV6-3 to TRBJ1-2; D is unresolved. The germline V gene has CDR1 MNHEY and CDR2 SVGEGT. This CDR3 region has 13 residues. Trimming pared 2 bases from V and 3 bases from J, leaving 7 bases between. CDR3 sequence (DNA): TGTGCCAGCAGTTACGTGGGTCACTATGGCTACACCTTC. This gives the protein CASSYVGHYGYTF.

This clonotype was found a few times. The chain combines TRBV4-2 with TRBJ2-3; D ambiguous. V shed 1 base and J shed 6 bases, with 5 bases lying between them. CDR3 length equals 12 residues. CDR1 is LGHNA, CDR2 YNFKEQ, per germline. In DNA, the CDR3 is TGTGCCAGCAGCCAAGCTCGTGATACGCAGTATTTT. As protein: CASSQARDTQYF.

This clonotype was seen at least ten times. J is TRBJ1-5 and V is TRBV12-1; TRBD1, the D gene given by the table, was not confirmed from the DNA. TRBV12-1 is tagged as a pseudogene. The CDR3 spans 12 residues. The CDR3 coding sequence is TGTGCCAGCAGCTTTGGGGGTCAGCCCCAGCATTTT. Protein sequence: CASSFGGQPQHF.

The chain carries TRBV18 and TRBJ1-1; D is unresolved. The CDR3 consists of 14 residues. CDR1 and CDR2 (germline): KGHSH, LQKENI. V lost 6 bases and J 3 bases, leaving 14 bases between the germline ends. The DNA of the CDR3 is TGTGCCAGCTCGCCGGGGTCCTGGTACACTGAAGCTTTCTTT. Amino acid sequence: CASSPGSWYTEAFF.

The rearrangement links TRBV23-1 to TRBJ2-3; no clear D gene. TRBV23-1 is an ORF for which the function is uncertain. CDR3 size: 15 residues. Trimming stripped 3 bases from V and 0 bases from J, with 10 bases between. The DNA for the CDR3 is TGCGCCAGCAGTCAGCTGGGCCCTAGCACAGATACGCAGTATTTT. Translation: CASSQLGPSTDTQYF.

The V gene is TRBV5-1, the J gene TRBJ1-3; a weak D match, TRBD1 (6 bases). V lost 0 bases, J lost 0 bases, and 10 bases lay in between. The germline V gene encodes CDR1 SGHRS and CDR2 YFSETQ. This CDR3 comprises 16 residues. The CDR3 spells CASSLGVDSSGNTIYF. The CDR3 bases are TGCGCCAGCAGCTTGGGGGTGGACAGCTCTGGAAACACCATATATTTT.

In its sample, this clonotype was seen many times. This chain joins TRBV5-4 and TRBJ2-3, with TRBD1 identical over 12 bases. The CDR3 is 17 residues long. V dropped 5 bases and J dropped 1; count of bases not matched to a gene: 8. CDR1 is SGHNT, CDR2 YYREEE, per germline (reference sequence). The CDR3 is CASRPGTGGEGTDTQYF. CDR3 coding DNA: TGTGCCAGCAGGCCGGGGACAGGGGGCGAGGGCACAGATACGCAGTATTTT.

This clonotype was observed a few times. Here the CDR3 reads CAWSVRTGFGEAFF. DNA for the CDR3: TGTGCCTGGAGTGTTAGGACAGGGTTTGGTGAAGCTTTCTTT. This chain uses TRBV30 with TRBJ1-1, with 8 bases aligning to TRBD1. This CDR3 has 14 residues. The germline gives CDR1 GTSNPN, CDR2 SVGIG (reference sequence). The trim removed 0 bases at V and 7 bases at J, leaving 7 bases unmatched.

This chain links TRBV18 with TRBJ2-7, with D tentatively TRBD1 or TRBD2 (5 bases each). This CDR3 contains 17 residues. V was trimmed by 1 base and J by 3 bases, leaving 19 bases between them. CDR1 and CDR2 from the germline V gene are KGHSH and LQKENI. CDR3 sequence (DNA): TGTGCCAGCTCACCACAAAGGGACCGCAACGCTCTCTACGAGCAGTACGTC. Translating it yields CASSPQRDRNALYEQYV.

This clonotype was seen more than once but under ten times. CDR3 DNA sequence: TGCGCCAGCAGCCGAAGTACCCCGGGACAGGGTAACAATGAGCAGTTCTTC. This codes for CASSRSTPGQGNNEQFF. The gene calls are TRBV5-1 and TRBJ2-1, with 9 bases that match TRBD1. J was trimmed by 5 bases and V by 4 bases; bases with no gene match: 13. From germline, CDR1 is SGHRS and CDR2 YFSETQ. This CDR3 region has 17 residues.

The rearrangement links TRBV12-3 or TRBV12-4 to TRBJ2-7; 7 positions match TRBD1. After removal of 5 bases from V and 1 base from J, the junction contained 8 bases not matched to a gene. The CDR3 contains 15 residues. DNA of the CDR3: TGTGCCAGCAGTCCAGACAGGGCTCGATCCTACGAGCAGTACTTC. Residues: CASSPDRARSYEQYF.

This clonotype was seen many times. The rearrangement links TRBV4-3 to TRBJ1-5; D unclear. The CDR3 totals 15 residues. V lost 1 base to trimming and J lost 5 bases, with 12 bases between them. CDR1 LGHNA and CDR2 YSLEER come from the germline V gene. The CDR3 DNA is TGCGCCAGCAGCCAAGGCTTTAACAAAGATCAGCCCCAGCATTTT. As protein: CASSQGFNKDQPQHF.

This sequence joins TRBV12-3 or TRBV12-4 and TRBJ2-1, with 8 nucleotides matching TRBD1. This CDR3 spans 12 amino acids. V trimming: 5 bases; J trimming: 12 bases; junction bases outside the gene matches: 6. This chain's CDR3 is CASSTDRGRQFF. CDR3 bases: TGTGCCAGCAGTACTGACAGGGGTCGGCAGTTCTTC.

This rearrangement joins TRBV20-1 to TRBJ1-1; D not certain. Trimming pared 6 bases from V and 5 bases from J, leaving 13 bases between. Germline CDR1 is DFQATT and CDR2 is SNEGSKA (reference sequence). The CDR3 extends over 12 amino acids. CDR3 DNA: TGCAGTGCCGCGGGTCTCGGAACTGAAGCTTTCTTT. It is translated as CSAAGLGTEAFF.

The rearrangement joins TRBV18 to TRBJ1-4; 9 bases fit TRBD1. V lost 5 bases to trimming and J lost 5 bases; unmatched junction nucleotides: 12. Germline CDR1 reads KGHSH; CDR2 reads LQKENI. The length of the CDR3 is 17 residues. CDR3 residues: CASSTGQDRGPNEKLFF. The CDR3, as DNA: TGTGCCAGCTCAACGGGGCAGGACAGGGGACCAAATGAAAAACTGTTTTTT. The variable domain in full, with the rest retrieved from reference TRBV18 and TRBJ1-4, is NAGVMQNPRHLVRRRGQEARLRCSPMKGHSHVYWYRQLPEEGLKFMVYLQKENIIDESGMPKERFSAEFPKEGPSILRIQQVVRGDSAAYFCASSTGQDRGPNEKLFFGSGTQLSVL.

This clonotype has just a few counts. The V gene is TRBV6-6, the J gene TRBJ1-3, with unresolved D. The CDR3 sequence is 14 residues long. CDR1 MNHNY and CDR2 SVGAGI come from the germline V gene (reference sequence). V lost 2 bases, J lost 2 bases, and 7 bases lay in between. The CDR3 loop is CASSYRETGNTIYF. CDR3 coding DNA: TGTGCCAGCAGTTACAGGGAGACTGGAAACACCATATATTTT.

The V call is TRBV20-1, the J call TRBJ2-7; the D is unclear. CDR1 and CDR2 from the germline V gene are DFQATT and SNEGSKA (reference sequence). The CDR3 totals 15 residues. Trimming stripped 6 bases from V and 0 bases from J, with 18 bases between. The CDR3 loop is CSARAFGPSSYEQYF. DNA for the CDR3: TGCAGTGCCCGGGCCTTCGGGCCGAGCTCCTACGAGCAGTACTTC.

This clonotype has more than one count but fewer than ten. This chain connects TRBV20-1 to TRBJ1-5, with 7 bases identical to TRBD1. The CDR3 totals 13 residues. Germline CDR1 DFQATT, CDR2 SNEGSKA (reference sequence). V was pared by 4 bases and J by 5 bases, with 5 bases of the junction left unmatched. The CDR3 sequence is CSAKQGLDQPQHF. The CDR3 bases are TGCAGTGCTAAACAGGGGTTAGATCAGCCCCAGCATTTT.

V is TRBV18 and J is TRBJ2-7; D possibly matches TRBD1 or TRBD2 (5 bases each). This CDR3 is built from 12 residues. Germline assignment: CDR1 KGHSH and CDR2 LQKENI. Trimming shortened V by 4 bases and J by 7 bases, and 11 bases separated the two germline ends. CDR3 region: CASSRDGREQYV. CDR3 bases: TGTGCCAGCTCACGGGACGGCCGGGAGCAGTACGTC.

This chain links TRBV24-1 with TRBJ2-7, with D perhaps TRBD2 (7 bases). V lost 1 base, J lost 0 bases, and 9 bases lay in between. The V gene's germline CDR1 is KGHDR and CDR2 SFDVKD. This CDR3 spans 15 amino acids. For the CDR3, the DNA is TGTGCCACCAGTGATTTCGGGGGGCCCTCCTACGAGCAGTACTTC. Its protein is CATSDFGGPSYEQYF.